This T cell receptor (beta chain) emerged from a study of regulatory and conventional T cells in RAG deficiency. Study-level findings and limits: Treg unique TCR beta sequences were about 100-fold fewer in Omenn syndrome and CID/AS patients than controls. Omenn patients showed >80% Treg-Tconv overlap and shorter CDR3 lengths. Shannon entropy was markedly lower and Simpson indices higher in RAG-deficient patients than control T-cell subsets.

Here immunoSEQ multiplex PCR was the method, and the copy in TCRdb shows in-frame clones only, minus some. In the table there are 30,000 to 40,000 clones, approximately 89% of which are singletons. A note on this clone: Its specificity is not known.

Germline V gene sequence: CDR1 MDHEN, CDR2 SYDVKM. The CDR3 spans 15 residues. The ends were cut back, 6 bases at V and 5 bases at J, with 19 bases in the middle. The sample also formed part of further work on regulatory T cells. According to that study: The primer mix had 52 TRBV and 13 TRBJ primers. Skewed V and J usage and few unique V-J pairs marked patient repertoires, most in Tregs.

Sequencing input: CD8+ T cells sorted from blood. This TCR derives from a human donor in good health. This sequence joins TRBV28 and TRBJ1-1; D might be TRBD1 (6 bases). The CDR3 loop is CASRAPSWGQTEAFF. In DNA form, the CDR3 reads TGTGCCAGCAGGGCCCCCAGCTGGGGACAAACTGAAGCTTTCTTT.